Shown below are 19 T cell receptor beta chains from a single sample sequenced in a study of graft-versus-host responses after intestinal transplantation. No antigen has been assigned to these receptors. The table came from immunoSEQ multiplex PCR; TCRdb's copy has only in-frame clones and leaves some out. The repertoire includes over 45,000 clones, around 93% of them detected once, and about 0.38% sits in the top ten. The source was unstimulated CD4+ T cells sorted from spleen or lymph node cells, collected before transplant. These receptors came from a human donor who was the organ donor for an intestinal transplant.

J is TRBJ2-5 and V is TRBV7-9; the match to TRBD1 covers 7 bases. The CDR3 totals 16 residues. CDR1 and CDR2 (germline): SEHNR, FQNEAQ (reference sequence). Losses at the gene ends were 5 bases for V and 2 bases for J; bases not matched to a gene: 11. The CDR3 region has the DNA TGTGCCAGCAGCCCTGGACAGGCTTGGGGGCAAGAGACCCAGTACTTC. It codes for CASSPGQAWGQETQYF.

This chain uses TRBV5-1 with TRBJ2-1, with 10 bases that match TRBD2. The CDR3 is 15 residues long. Germline V CDR1 and CDR2: SGHRS, YFSETQ. Trimming removed 0 bases from V and 15 bases from J; junction bases left unmatched: 12. CDR3: CASSLESFSGGLWFF. CDR3 nucleotides: TGCGCCAGCAGCTTGGAGTCGTTTAGCGGGGGGTTGTGGTTCTTC. The full variable domain, its missing parts supplied by reference TRBV5-1 and TRBJ2-1, is KAGVTQTPRYLIKTRGQQVTLSCSPISGHRSVSWYQQTPGQGLQFLFEYFSETQRNKGNFPGRFSGRQFSNSRSEMNVSTLELGDSALYLCASSLESFSGGLWFFGPGTRLTVL.

The V and J genes are TRBV18 and TRBJ2-7, with D unresolved. Germline CDR1 reads KGHSH; CDR2 reads LQKENI. The V end was cut by 6 bases, the J end by 0 bases, with 12 bases between. The CDR3 runs 14 residues. The CDR3 bases are TGTGCCAGCTCCCTTCGAGCCCCCTCCTACGAGCAGTACTTC. This sequence encodes CASSLRAPSYEQYF. Full variable domain (missing parts from reference TRBV18 and TRBJ2-7): NAGVMQNPRHLVRRRGQEARLRCSPMKGHSHVYWYRQLPEEGLKFMVYLQKENIIDESGMPKERFSAEFPKEGPSILRIQQVVRGDSAAYFCASSLRAPSYEQYFGPGTRLTVT.

This clone was counted a single time. The genes are TRBV5-4 and TRBJ2-3; D may be TRBD1 or TRBD2 (5 bases each). Germline values: CDR1 SGHNT, CDR2 YYREEE (reference sequence). V lost 2 bases and J lost 5, with 12 bases in between. This CDR3 contains 14 residues. The chain's CDR3 is CASSLEGNVDTQYF. CDR3 sequence (DNA): TGTGCCAGCAGCTTAGAGGGGAATGTAGATACGCAGTATTTT.

This chain joins TRBV19 and TRBJ2-5, with TRBD2 matching 13 bases. CDR1 is LNHDA and CDR2 is SQIVND in the germline V gene (reference sequence). The CDR3 consists of 16 residues. Trimming at V came to 5 bases and at J to 3 bases, leaving 6 bases not matched to a gene. This CDR3 reads CASSQPGLAGKETQYF. In nucleotides, the CDR3 is TGTGCCAGTAGTCAGCCGGGACTAGCGGGGAAAGAGACCCAGTACTTC.

V gene TRBV11-2 combines with J gene TRBJ1-5, with D hard to call. The CDR3 is 11 amino acids. The germline V gene has CDR1 SGHAT and CDR2 FQNNGV. Deletions cut 3 bases from V and 7 bases from J, with 4 bases between. The CDR3 region is CASSFLQPQHF. CDR3 nucleotide sequence: TGTGCCAGCAGCTTCCTGCAGCCCCAGCATTTT.

The CDR3 protein is CASGFGQGRASGANVLTF. CDR3 DNA sequence: TGTGCTAGTGGGTTCGGACAGGGGAGGGCCTCTGGGGCCAACGTCCTGACTTTC. The chain recombines TRBV12-5 with TRBJ2-6; 9 bases are shared with TRBD1. Germline CDR1 and CDR2: LGHNT and FRNRAP. V gave up 6 bases and J gave up 0 bases; unmatched junction bases: 9. This CDR3 is built from 18 residues.

This clone has a single count. V and J are TRBV7-2 and TRBJ2-7; weak D call: TRBD1 (5 bases). The germline V and J ends were trimmed by 4 bases and 8 bases, with 12 bases remaining between them. Germline V CDR1 and CDR2: SGHTA, FQGNSA. The CDR3 extends over 12 amino acids. CDR3: CASSWGRLKQYF. DNA for the CDR3: TGTGCCAGCAGCTGGGGCAGACTCAAGCAGTACTTC.

CDR3 amino acids: CASTSRGLGNTIYF. CDR3 sequence (DNA): TGTGCCAGCACCTCCAGGGGGCTAGGCAACACCATATATTTT. This chain uses TRBV6-5 with TRBJ1-3; TRBD1 matches at 8 bases. CDR1 is MNHEY, CDR2 SVGAGI, per germline. The V gene end was trimmed by 7 bases and the J gene end by 7 bases; junction bases not matched to a gene: 9. The length of the CDR3 is 14 residues.

V gene TRBV19 combines with J gene TRBJ1-6; D remains ambiguous. V lost 4 bases and J lost 9, with 16 bases in between. The V gene's germline CDR1 is LNHDA and CDR2 SQIVND (reference sequence). The CDR3 is 15 amino acids. The CDR3 DNA is TGTGCCAGTAGTAACCACAAGCTGACCGGTTCACCCCTCCACTTT. As protein: CASSNHKLTGSPLHF.

The chain couples TRBV28 to TRBJ2-3, with 7 bases aligning to TRBD2. The J segment lost 1 base and the V segment lost 1 base, leaving 8 bases of the junction unmatched. This CDR3 is built from 17 residues. Germline assignment: CDR1 MDHEN and CDR2 SYDVKM. CDR3 coding DNA: TGTGCCAGCAGTTTATCCTACAGCGGGGCGGGCACAGATACGCAGTATTTT. Translated: CASSLSYSGAGTDTQYF.

The chain is built from TRBV6-1 and TRBJ2-1; D is uncertain. CDR1 is MNHNS, CDR2 SASEGT, per germline. The CDR3 totals 13 residues. Trimming took off 1 base at V and 8 bases at J, with 9 bases between the two ends. The CDR3 sequence is CASSEVGLHEQFF. The CDR3 DNA sequence: TGTGCCAGCAGTGAAGTGGGGTTGCATGAGCAGTTCTTC.

This chain joins TRBV27 and TRBJ2-7, with 7 bases identical to TRBD2. The V gene end was trimmed by 6 bases and the J gene end by 7 bases; junction bases not matched to a gene: 9. Germline-derived CDR1 and CDR2 are MNHEY and SMNVEV (reference sequence). The length of the CDR3 is 13 residues. The CDR3 region is CASSPDIAGEQYF. In DNA, the CDR3 is TGTGCCAGCAGCCCAGACATAGCGGGTGAGCAGTACTTC.

This chain connects TRBV12-5 to TRBJ2-7; 10 bases align to TRBD1. CDR1 is LGHNT and CDR2 is FRNRAP in the germline V gene. With V trimmed by 0 bases and J by 3 bases, 17 bases remained unmatched. The CDR3 runs 20 residues. CDR3 residues: CASGLVSKIGQGENHYEQYF. The CDR3 DNA follows: TGTGCTAGTGGTTTGGTAAGCAAGATCGGACAGGGGGAAAACCACTACGAGCAGTACTTC.

The J gene is TRBJ1-5, the V gene TRBV6-1, with TRBD1 matching 7 bases. CDR3 length equals 14 residues. Germline-derived CDR1 and CDR2 are MNHNS and SASEGT. V lost 6 bases and J lost 6; bases outside the gene matches: 8. In DNA, the CDR3 is TGTGCCAGCAGATCCCAGACAGGGTCTCAGCCCCAGCATTTT. Its translation: CASRSQTGSQPQHF.

The rearrangement joins TRBV6-7 to TRBJ1-1, with 12 bases identical to TRBD1. TRBV6-7 is labeled an ORF, and its function is uncertain. The CDR3 totals 16 residues. V shed 9 bases and J 0 bases; nucleotides not matched to a gene: 8. The CDR3 sequence is CARKAGTGGLNTEAFF. CDR3 coding DNA: TGTGCCAGGAAAGCCGGGACAGGGGGCTTGAACACTGAAGCTTTCTTT.

The V call is TRBV7-2, the J call TRBJ2-7; TRBD2 aligns across 8 bases. The CDR3 totals 13 residues. The V gene end was trimmed by 5 bases and the J gene end by 6 bases; junction bases not matched to a gene: 6. CDR1 and CDR2 from the germline V gene are SGHTA and FQGNSA. The CDR3 DNA follows: TGTGCCAGCAGCCCCGGGGGGGCAGGCGAGCAGTACTTC. It codes for CASSPGGAGEQYF. The full variable domain, its missing parts supplied by reference TRBV7-2 and TRBJ2-7, is GAGVSQSPSNKVTEKGKDVELRCDPISGHTALYWYRQSLGQGLEFLIYFQGNSAPDKSGLPSDRFSAERTGGSVSTLTIQRTQQEDSAVYLCASSPGGAGEQYFGPGTRLTVT.

The count of this clone is one. J is TRBJ1-2 and V is TRBV6-1; TRBD1 aligns across 8 bases. J gave up 5 bases and V 1 base, and 12 bases lay outside the gene matches. This CDR3 comprises 17 residues. Germline V gene data show CDR1 as MNHNS and CDR2 as SASEGT. CDR3 DNA: TGTGCCAGCAGTGAAGTGGGCGGGCAGGGGGCCTTATATGGCTACACCTTC. It codes for CASSEVGGQGALYGYTF.

Turning to this clone: Other DNA sequences of this sample code for an identical CDR3. The chain combines TRBV20-1 with TRBJ1-1; D unclear. Germline CDR1 and CDR2: DFQATT and SNEGSKA (reference sequence). This CDR3 is built from 11 residues. V was shortened by 1 base and J by 1 base, with 1 base between the two germline ends. The CDR3 here is CSARANTEAFF. The CDR3 DNA reads as TGCAGTGCTAGAGCGAACACTGAAGCTTTCTTT.